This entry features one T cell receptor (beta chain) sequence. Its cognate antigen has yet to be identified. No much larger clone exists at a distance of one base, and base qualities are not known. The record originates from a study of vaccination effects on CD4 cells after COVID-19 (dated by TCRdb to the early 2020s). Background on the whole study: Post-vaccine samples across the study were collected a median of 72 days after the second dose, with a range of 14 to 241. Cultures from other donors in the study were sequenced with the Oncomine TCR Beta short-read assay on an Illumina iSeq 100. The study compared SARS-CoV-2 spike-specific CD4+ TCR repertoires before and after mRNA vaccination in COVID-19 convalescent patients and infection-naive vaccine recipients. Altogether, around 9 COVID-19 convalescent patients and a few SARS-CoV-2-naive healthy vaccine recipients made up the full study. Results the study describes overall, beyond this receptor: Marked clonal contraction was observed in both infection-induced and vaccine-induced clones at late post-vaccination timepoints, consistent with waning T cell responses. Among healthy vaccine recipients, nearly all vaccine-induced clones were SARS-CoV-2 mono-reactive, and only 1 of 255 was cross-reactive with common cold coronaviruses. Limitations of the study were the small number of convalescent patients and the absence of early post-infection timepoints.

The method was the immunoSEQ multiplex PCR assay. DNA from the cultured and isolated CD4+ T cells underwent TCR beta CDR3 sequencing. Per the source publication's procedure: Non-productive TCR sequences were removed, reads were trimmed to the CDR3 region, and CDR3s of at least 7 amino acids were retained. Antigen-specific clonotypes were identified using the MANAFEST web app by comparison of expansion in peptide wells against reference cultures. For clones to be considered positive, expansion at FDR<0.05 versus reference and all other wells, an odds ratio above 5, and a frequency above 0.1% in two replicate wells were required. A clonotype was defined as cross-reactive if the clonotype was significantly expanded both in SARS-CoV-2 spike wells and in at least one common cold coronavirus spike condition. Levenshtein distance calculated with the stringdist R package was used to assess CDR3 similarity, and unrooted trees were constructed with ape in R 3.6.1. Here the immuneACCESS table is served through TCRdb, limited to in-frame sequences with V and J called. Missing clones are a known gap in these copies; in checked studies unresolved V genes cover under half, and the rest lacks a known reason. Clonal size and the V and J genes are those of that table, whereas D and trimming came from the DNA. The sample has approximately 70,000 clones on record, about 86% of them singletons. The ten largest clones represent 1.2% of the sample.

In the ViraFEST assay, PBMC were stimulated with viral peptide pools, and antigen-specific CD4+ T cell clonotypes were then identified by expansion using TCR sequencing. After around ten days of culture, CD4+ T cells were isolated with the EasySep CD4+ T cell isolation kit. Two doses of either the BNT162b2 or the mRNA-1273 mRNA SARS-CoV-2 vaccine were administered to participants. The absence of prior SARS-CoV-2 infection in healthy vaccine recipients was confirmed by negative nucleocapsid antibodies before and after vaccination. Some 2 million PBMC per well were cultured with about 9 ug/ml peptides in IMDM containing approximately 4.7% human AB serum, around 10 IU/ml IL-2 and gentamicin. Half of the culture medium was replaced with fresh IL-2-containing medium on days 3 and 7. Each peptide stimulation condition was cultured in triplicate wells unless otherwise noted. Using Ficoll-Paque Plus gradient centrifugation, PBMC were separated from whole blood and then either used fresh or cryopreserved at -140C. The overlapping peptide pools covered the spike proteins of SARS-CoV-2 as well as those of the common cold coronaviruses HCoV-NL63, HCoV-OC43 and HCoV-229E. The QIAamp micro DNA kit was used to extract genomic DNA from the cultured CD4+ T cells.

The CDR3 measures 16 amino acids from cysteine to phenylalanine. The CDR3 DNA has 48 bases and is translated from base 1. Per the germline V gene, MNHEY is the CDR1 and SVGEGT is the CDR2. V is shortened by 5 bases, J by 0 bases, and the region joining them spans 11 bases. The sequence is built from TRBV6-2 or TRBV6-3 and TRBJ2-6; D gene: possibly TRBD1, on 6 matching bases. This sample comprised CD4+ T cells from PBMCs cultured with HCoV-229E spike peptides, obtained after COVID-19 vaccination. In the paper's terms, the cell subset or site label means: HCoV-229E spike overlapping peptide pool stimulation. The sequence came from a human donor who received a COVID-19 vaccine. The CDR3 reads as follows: CASSGQGFSGANVLTF. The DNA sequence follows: TGTGCCAGCAGTGGGCAGGGGTTCTCTGGGGCCAACGTCCTGACTTTC.